This TCR beta chain was observed in a study of early T cells in non-severe SARS-CoV-2 infection. TCRdb itself ran the 5' RACE reads through MiXCR, one entry per CDR3 protein. The repertoire holds approximately 81,000 distinct CDR3 sequences, with around 5.6% as singletons. Per germline, CDR1 SGHRS and CDR2 YFSETQ. The CDR3 length is 14 residues. The V end was cut by 2 bases, the J end by 2 bases, with 9 bases between. The chain recombines TRBV5-1 with TRBJ2-3; tentatively, D is TRBD2 (5 bases). The sample comprised whole blood. The TCR was taken from an adult who was a healthcare worker with PCR-confirmed SARS-CoV-2 infection or an uninfected control (not recorded which). CDR3 residues: CASSFGLDTDTQYF. The CDR3, as DNA: TGCGCCAGCAGCTTCGGACTTGACACAGATACGCAGTATTTT.